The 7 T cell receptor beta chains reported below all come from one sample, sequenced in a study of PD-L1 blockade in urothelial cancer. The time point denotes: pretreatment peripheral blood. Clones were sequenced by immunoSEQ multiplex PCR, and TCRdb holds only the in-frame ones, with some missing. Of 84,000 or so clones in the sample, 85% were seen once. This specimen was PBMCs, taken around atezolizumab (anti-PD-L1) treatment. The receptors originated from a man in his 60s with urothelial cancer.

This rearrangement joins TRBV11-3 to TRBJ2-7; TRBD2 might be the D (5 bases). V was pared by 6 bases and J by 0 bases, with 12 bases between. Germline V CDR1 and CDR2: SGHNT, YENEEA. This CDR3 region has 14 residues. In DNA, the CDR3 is TGTGCCAGCAGTAGCGACCCTCTCTCCTACGAGCAGTACTTC. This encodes CASSSDPLSYEQYF. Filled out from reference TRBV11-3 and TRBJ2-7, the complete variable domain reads EAGVVQSPRYKIIEKKQPVAFWCNPISGHNTLYWYLQNLGQGPELLIRYENEEAVDDSQLPKDRFSAERLKGVDSTLKIQPAELGDSAVYLCASSSDPLSYEQYFGPGTRLTVT.

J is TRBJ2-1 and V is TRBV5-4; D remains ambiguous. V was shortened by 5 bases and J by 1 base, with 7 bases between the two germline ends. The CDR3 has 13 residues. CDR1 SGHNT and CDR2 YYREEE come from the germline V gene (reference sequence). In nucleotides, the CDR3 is TGTGCCAGCAGTGAACTGTCCTACAATGAGCAGTTCTTC. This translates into CASSELSYNEQFF.

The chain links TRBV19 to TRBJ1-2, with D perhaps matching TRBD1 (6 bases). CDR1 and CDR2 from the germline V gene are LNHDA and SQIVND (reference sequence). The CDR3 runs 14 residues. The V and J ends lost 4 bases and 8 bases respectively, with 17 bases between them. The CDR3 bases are TGTGCCAGTAGTAATACTCGTACAGGGAGCGGCTACACCTTC. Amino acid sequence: CASSNTRTGSGYTF.

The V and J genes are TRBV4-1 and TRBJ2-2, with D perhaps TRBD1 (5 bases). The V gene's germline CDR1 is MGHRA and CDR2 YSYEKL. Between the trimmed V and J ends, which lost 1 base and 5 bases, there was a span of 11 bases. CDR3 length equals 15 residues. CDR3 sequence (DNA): TGCGCCAGCAGCCAAGGGGGAAGGGGTACCGGGGAGCTGTTTTTT. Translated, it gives CASSQGGRGTGELFF.

CDR3 region: CASSEHETQYF. In nucleotides, the CDR3 is TGTGCCAGCAGTGAACATGAGACCCAGTACTTC. V is TRBV2 and J is TRBJ2-5; no clear D gene. V lost 2 bases, J lost 5 bases, and 3 bases lay in between. CDR3 size: 11 residues. In germline, CDR1 is SNHLY, CDR2 FYNNEI.

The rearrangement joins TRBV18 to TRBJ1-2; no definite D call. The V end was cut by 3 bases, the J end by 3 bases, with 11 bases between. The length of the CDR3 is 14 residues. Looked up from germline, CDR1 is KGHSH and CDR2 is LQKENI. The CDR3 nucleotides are TGTGCCAGCTCACCTGGGGAGGAGGACTATGGCTACACCTTC. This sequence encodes CASSPGEEDYGYTF. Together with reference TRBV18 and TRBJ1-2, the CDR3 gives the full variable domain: NAGVMQNPRHLVRRRGQEARLRCSPMKGHSHVYWYRQLPEEGLKFMVYLQKENIIDESGMPKERFSAEFPKEGPSILRIQQVVRGDSAAYFCASSPGEEDYGYTFGSGTRLTVV.

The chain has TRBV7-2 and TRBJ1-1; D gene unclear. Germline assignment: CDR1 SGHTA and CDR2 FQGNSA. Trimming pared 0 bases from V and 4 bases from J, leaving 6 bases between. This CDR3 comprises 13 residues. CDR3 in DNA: TGTGCCAGCAGCTTAGCTCTTATCACTGAAGCTTTCTTT. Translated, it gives CASSLALITEAFF.